The clone carrying this T cell receptor (beta chain) has more than one count but fewer than ten. Its antigen is unidentified. This sample is part of a study of spatial heterogeneity in lung cancer. At the level of the study: Detection of beta-chain sequences consistently exceeded that of alpha-chain sequences. As counted in raw reads, each unique TCR and UMI combination appeared more than ten times on average.

TCRdb ran MiXCR on the 5' RACE reads and lists one entry per CDR3 protein. Among 50,000 or so distinct CDR3 sequences listed, 12% were seen once. The study, taken as a whole, reports: Blood carried ubiquitous expanded tumor TCRs more at resection than follow-up.

Noted time point: sample taken at primary tumor resection. Researchers sequenced whole RNA taken from tumor, nontumor lung or frozen PBMC without sorting. A total of around 76 untreated early-stage non-small cell lung cancer patients served as donors. CDR1 SGHRS and CDR2 YFSETQ come from the germline V gene. V shed 4 bases, J shed 2 bases, and the junction held 11 bases outside the gene matches. The CDR3 runs to 16 residues. V gene TRBV5-1 combines with J gene TRBJ2-7; 8 bases are a match to TRBD2. This receptor was identified in a female donor with early-stage non-small cell lung cancer. Sequencing was performed on PBMCs, taken at surgery. The CDR3 loop is CASSPLGAGVTYEQYF. As DNA, the CDR3 is TGCGCCAGCAGCCCTCTAGGAGCGGGGGTTACCTACGAGCAGTACTTC.